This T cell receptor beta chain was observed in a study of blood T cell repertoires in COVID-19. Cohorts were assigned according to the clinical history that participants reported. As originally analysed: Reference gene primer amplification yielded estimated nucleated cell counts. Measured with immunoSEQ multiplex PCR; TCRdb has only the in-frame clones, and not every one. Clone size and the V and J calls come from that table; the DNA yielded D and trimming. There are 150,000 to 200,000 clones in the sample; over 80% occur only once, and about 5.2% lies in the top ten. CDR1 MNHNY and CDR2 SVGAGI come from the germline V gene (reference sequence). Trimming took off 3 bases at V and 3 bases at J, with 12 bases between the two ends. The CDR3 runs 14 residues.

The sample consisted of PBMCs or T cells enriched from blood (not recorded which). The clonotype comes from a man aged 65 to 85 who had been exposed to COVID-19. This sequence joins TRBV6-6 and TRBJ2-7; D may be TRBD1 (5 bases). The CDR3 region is CASSYGARGYEQYF. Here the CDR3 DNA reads TGTGCCAGCAGTTATGGGGCGCGCGGCTACGAGCAGTACTTC.